This passage covers 15 T cell receptor beta chains from one sample sequenced in a study of blood T cell repertoires in COVID-19. The method was immunoSEQ multiplex PCR; TCRdb's version includes in-frame clones alone and lacks a portion of them. The data show a few hundred thousand clones, about 90% seen once. The sample comprised PBMCs or T cells enriched from blood (not recorded which). The receptors were gathered from a man aged 30-40 years who had recovered from COVID-19.

J is TRBJ2-7 and V is TRBV9; 10 bases are a match to TRBD1. The CDR3 contains 15 residues. After removal of 3 bases from V and 4 bases from J, the junction contained 7 bases not matched to a gene. CDR1 is SGDLS, CDR2 YYNGEE, per germline. This CDR3 is CASSEGTGVNYEQYF. The CDR3 nucleotides are TGTGCCAGCAGCGAAGGGACAGGGGTTAATTACGAGCAGTACTTC.

CDR3 DNA: TGCGCCAGCAGCCAACGCGGGAATTTGAACACTGAAGCTTTCTTT. As protein: CASSQRGNLNTEAFF. The genes are TRBV4-3 and TRBJ1-1; D gene uncertain. Trimming removed 2 bases at V and 0 bases at J, with 10 bases between. This CDR3 has 15 residues. In germline, CDR1 is LGHNA, CDR2 YSLEER.

A few counts support this clone. The chain couples TRBV6-6 to TRBJ1-1; D ambiguous. The CDR3 covers 14 residues. Germline CDR1 reads MNHNY; CDR2 reads SVGAGI (reference sequence). V was shortened by 9 bases and J by 4 bases, with 18 bases between the two germline ends. In DNA form, the CDR3 reads TGTGCCAGTTCTGTCGGAGCCTCGGGCACTGAAGCTTTCTTT. Protein sequence: CASSVGASGTEAFF.

The chain links TRBV11-2 to TRBJ2-1; TRBD1 matches 7 bases. The CDR3 is 14 amino acids. Looked up from germline, CDR1 is SGHAT and CDR2 is FQNNGV. The junction had 1 base not matched to a gene; V was cut back by 3 bases and J by 2 bases. Written as DNA, the CDR3 is TGTGCCAGCAGCTTGCAGGGGGCCTACAATGAGCAGTTCTTC. Translating it yields CASSLQGAYNEQFF.

The rearrangement links TRBV4-3 to TRBJ2-6; 9 bases line up with TRBD1. The CDR3 spans 18 residues. After removal of 8 bases from V and 0 bases from J, the junction contained 11 bases not matched to a gene. The germline CDR1 and CDR2 sequences are LGHNA and YSLEER. The CDR3, as DNA: TGCGCCAGCTCCCAGGGGGGACAGGGCATCTCTGGGGCCAACGTCCTGACTTTC. This codes for CASSQGGQGISGANVLTF.

The chain carries TRBV9 and TRBJ1-3; the D is unclear. Trimming took 0 bases from V and 0 from J, leaving 7 bases between them. The CDR3 is 15 residues long. Germline loops: CDR1 SGDLS, CDR2 YYNGEE. The CDR3 DNA is TGTGCCAGCAGCGTAGACATCGTCTCTGGAAACACCATATATTTT. It is translated as CASSVDIVSGNTIYF. The complete variable domain, with remaining parts taken from reference TRBV9 and TRBJ1-3, reads DSGVTQTPKHLITATGQRVTLRCSPRSGDLSVYWYQQSLDQGLQFLIQYYNGEERAKGNILERFSAQQFPDLHSELNLSSLELGDSALYFCASSVDIVSGNTIYFGEGSWLTVV.

The count of this clone is one. The J gene is TRBJ1-5, the V gene TRBV28; TRBD1 might be the D (6 bases). Deletions cut 8 bases from V and 5 bases from J, with 16 bases between. There are 14 residues in the CDR3. CDR1 and CDR2 (germline): MDHEN, SYDVKM. Here the CDR3 DNA reads TGTGCCAGCTTCTCAGGGGCATCATATCAGCCCCAGCATTTT. This codes for CASFSGASYQPQHF.

This chain links TRBV2 with TRBJ2-1; TRBD1 agrees at 8 bases. The CDR3 is made up of 13 amino acids. The V gene end was trimmed by 6 bases and the J gene end by 7 bases; junction bases not matched to a gene: 5. Germline CDR1 SNHLY, CDR2 FYNNEI. CDR3 loop: CASRAGGRNEQFF. CDR3 bases: TGTGCCAGCAGGGCAGGGGGCCGGAATGAGCAGTTCTTC.

This clone has only one observation. J is TRBJ1-4 and V is TRBV7-8; 8 bases are a match to TRBD1. Germline CDR1 reads SGHVS; CDR2 reads FQNEAQ. J was trimmed by 0 bases and V by 3 bases; bases with no gene match: 3. The CDR3 covers 16 residues. The CDR3 is CASSFDRGATNEKLFF. CDR3 DNA sequence: TGTGCCAGCAGCTTCGACAGGGGTGCAACTAATGAAAAACTGTTTTTT. The whole variable domain, filled in from reference TRBV7-8 and TRBJ1-4, reads GAGVSQSPRYKVAKRGQDVALRCDPISGHVSLFWYQQALGQGPEFLTYFQNEAQLDKSGLPSDRFFAERPEGSVSTLKIQRTQQEDSAVYLCASSFDRGATNEKLFFGSGTQLSVL.

The chain combines TRBV3-1 (or the pseudogene TRBV3-2) with TRBJ2-7, with 10 bases fitting TRBD1. V dropped 4 bases and J dropped 4; count of bases not matched to a gene: 13. The CDR3 totals 17 residues. CDR1 is LGHDT and CDR2 is YNNKEL in the germline V gene (reference sequence). CDR3: CASSLETPGTGVYEQYF. Written as DNA, the CDR3 is TGTGCCAGCAGCCTAGAGACTCCCGGGACAGGGGTGTACGAGCAGTACTTC.

This chain uses TRBV13 with TRBJ2-5; perhaps TRBD2 as D (6 bases). The CDR3 length is 17 residues. The germline CDR1 and CDR2 sequences are PRHDT and FYEKMQ (reference sequence). V shed 2 bases and J shed 4 bases, with 20 bases lying between them. CDR3 DNA: TGTGCCAGCAGCTTAAGAGCCGCGGGGCTAGCCAGAGAGACCCAGTACTTC. Translated: CASSLRAAGLARETQYF.

The V call is TRBV10-3, the J call TRBJ1-3; 7 bases match TRBD1. From germline, CDR1 is ENHRY and CDR2 SYGVKD. J gave up 0 bases and V 0 bases, and 2 bases lay outside the gene matches. The CDR3 is 16 amino acids. CDR3 loop: CAISESTGYSGNTIYF. CDR3 nucleotides: TGTGCCATCAGTGAGTCGACAGGGTACTCTGGAAACACCATATATTTT.

The chain carries TRBV28 and TRBJ2-1; 11 bases agree with TRBD1. Germline values: CDR1 MDHEN, CDR2 SYDVKM. With V trimmed by 5 bases and J by 4 bases, 7 bases remained unmatched. This CDR3 spans 16 amino acids. CDR3 sequence: CASSTTGTGGYNEQFF. The CDR3 DNA follows: TGTGCCAGCAGTACCACCGGGACAGGGGGATACAATGAGCAGTTCTTC.

This sequence joins TRBV3-1 (or the pseudogene TRBV3-2) and TRBJ1-1; possible D gene TRBD1, 5 bases. Germline CDR1 is LGHDT and CDR2 is YNNKEL (reference sequence). The CDR3 is 15 residues long. The V end was cut by 2 bases, the J end by 3 bases, with 13 bases between. The CDR3, as DNA: TGTGCCAGCAGCCAATTTAGGACACTCGACACTGAAGCTTTCTTT. Its translation is CASSQFRTLDTEAFF.

The chain carries TRBV19 and TRBJ1-5; weak D call: TRBD1 (6 bases). Trimming took 4 bases from V and 2 from J, leaving 15 bases between them. This CDR3 has 16 amino acids. Germline CDR1 and CDR2: LNHDA and SQIVND (reference sequence). In DNA form, the CDR3 reads TGTGCCAGTAGTACCCTGGGCAGGGGAGGCAATCAGCCCCAGCATTTT. This sequence encodes CASSTLGRGGNQPQHF.